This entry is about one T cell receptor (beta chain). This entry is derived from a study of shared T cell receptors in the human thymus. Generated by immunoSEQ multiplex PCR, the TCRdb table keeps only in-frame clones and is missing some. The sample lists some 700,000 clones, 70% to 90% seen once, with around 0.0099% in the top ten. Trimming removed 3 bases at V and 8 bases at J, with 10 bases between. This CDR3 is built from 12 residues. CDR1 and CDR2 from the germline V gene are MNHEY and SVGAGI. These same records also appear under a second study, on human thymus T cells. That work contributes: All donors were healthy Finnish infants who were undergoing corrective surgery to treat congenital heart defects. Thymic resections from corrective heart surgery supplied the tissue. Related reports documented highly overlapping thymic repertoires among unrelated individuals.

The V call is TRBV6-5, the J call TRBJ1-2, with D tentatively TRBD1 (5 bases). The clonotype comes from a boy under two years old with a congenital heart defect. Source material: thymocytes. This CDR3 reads CASSYGGWGYTF. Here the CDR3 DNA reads TGTGCCAGCAGTTATGGGGGGTGGGGCTACACCTTC.